A selection of T cell receptor beta chains follows, all from one sample in a study of T cells in localized non-small cell lung cancer. The protocol was immunoSEQ multiplex PCR, while the TCRdb copy is restricted to in-frame clones and leaves out a portion. The sample shows approximately 70,000 clones, 70% to 90% of them seen only once. The starting material was peripheral blood, obtained before any cancer treatment. These receptors were collected from an older male donor with stage III squamous cell lung carcinoma. Both conserved end residues are part of each CDR3. The D gene is left open where the match is weak. Size is stated for part of the rows, as once, few or many counts, or as a class when the clone is expanded.

length: 13; J: TRBJ1-2; V: TRBV19; size: -; D: -; DNA: TGTGCCAGTAGTTTACGAACAGAGGGCGGCTACACCTTC; CDR3: CASSLRTEGGYTF
length: 17; J: TRBJ2-6; V: TRBV5-1; size: -; D: TRBD1; DNA: TGCGCCAGCAGCGCACCGGACAGGACCTCTGGGGCCAACGTCCTGACTTTC; CDR3: CASSAPDRTSGANVLTF
length: 12; J: TRBJ2-5; V: TRBV27; size: -; D: -; DNA: TGTGCCAGCGGCAGAACGGCAGAGACCCAGTACTTC; CDR3: CASGRTAETQYF
length: 15; J: TRBJ2-1; V: TRBV28; size: -; D: -; DNA: TGTGCCAGCCTAATGGGAGGGGGTTTGGACAATGAGCAGTTCTTC; CDR3: CASLMGGGLDNEQFF
length: 13; J: TRBJ1-1; V: TRBV19; size: few; D: -; DNA: TGTGCCAGTCAAGAAGGTCTGAACACTGAAGCTTTCTTT; CDR3: CASQEGLNTEAFF
length: 13; J: TRBJ2-1; V: TRBV2; size: -; D: -; DNA: TGTGCCAGCGTCCCTGACAGTAACAATGAGCAGTTCTTC; CDR3: CASVPDSNNEQFF
length: 14; J: TRBJ1-2; V: TRBV4-1; size: -; D: -; DNA: TGCGCCAGCAGCCAGCCGCAGGGGAACTATGGCTACACCTTC; CDR3: CASSQPQGNYGYTF
length: 15; J: TRBJ2-7; V: TRBV4-1; size: few; D: TRBD1; DNA: TGCGCCAGCAGCCACGGGACAGGGGGGACCTACGAGCAGTACTTC; CDR3: CASSHGTGGTYEQYF
length: 13; J: TRBJ1-2; V: TRBV7-2; size: -; D: TRBD1; DNA: TGTGCCAGCAGCTTAGGACAGGGGGCTGGCTACACCTTC; CDR3: CASSLGQGAGYTF
length: 13; J: TRBJ1-5; V: TRBV18; size: once; D: -; DNA: TGTGCCAGCTCACCTCCGATAGGGGAGCCCCAGCATTTT; CDR3: CASSPPIGEPQHF
length: 11; J: TRBJ2-5; V: TRBV20-1; size: -; D: -; DNA: TGCAGTGCTAGAGCCCCCTCGACCCAGTACTTC; CDR3: CSARAPSTQYF
length: 16; J: TRBJ2-3; V: TRBV5-1; size: -; D: TRBD2; DNA: TGCGCCAGCAGCGAAAGACCTAGCGGGGGGGGCCGTACGCAGTATTTT; CDR3: CASSERPSGGGRTQYF
length: 14; J: TRBJ1-2; V: TRBV5-4; size: -; D: TRBD1; DNA: TGTGCCAGCAGCTCAGGGGGTGGAAGGGACGGCTACACCTTC; CDR3: CASSSGGGRDGYTF
length: 14; J: TRBJ1-6; V: TRBV6-6; size: -; D: TRBD1; DNA: TGTGCCATGGCCGAGGGGGCCAGGAATTCACCCCTCCACTTT; CDR3: CAMAEGARNSPLHF
length: 15; J: TRBJ2-3; V: TRBV19; size: once; D: TRBD2; DNA: TGTGCCAGTAGTAACCGGGGGGTAGGGACAGATACGCAGTATTTT; CDR3: CASSNRGVGTDTQYF
length: 17; J: TRBJ2-1; V: TRBV9; size: once; D: -; DNA: TGTGCCAGCAGCGTAGCTGGTATAGGGTTATCCTACAATGAGCAGTTCTTC; CDR3: CASSVAGIGLSYNEQFF
length: 15; J: TRBJ2-5; V: TRBV14; size: -; D: -; DNA: TGTGCCAGCAGCCAAGATCGGCTAGCGCGGGAGACCCAGTACTTC; CDR3: CASSQDRLARETQYF
length: 12; J: TRBJ1-1; V: TRBV11-2; size: few; D: -; DNA: TGTGCCAGCAGCCAAACGGGGGGTGAAGCTTTCTTT; CDR3: CASSQTGGEAFF
length: 15; J: TRBJ2-3; V: TRBV2; size: -; D: TRBD2; DNA: TGTGCCAGCAGTGGGACTAGCATCCGCACAGATACGCAGTATTTT; CDR3: CASSGTSIRTDTQYF
length: 14; J: TRBJ1-3; V: TRBV7-8; size: -; D: -; DNA: TGTGCCAGCAGCCGACAGGAGGCCCCAAACACCATATATTTT; CDR3: CASSRQEAPNTIYF
length: 14; J: TRBJ1-5; V: TRBV30; size: -; D: TRBD1; DNA: TGTGCCTGGAGCAGGGGGCAGGGCAATCAGCCCCAGCATTTT; CDR3: CAWSRGQGNQPQHF
length: 15; J: TRBJ1-4; V: TRBV15; size: -; D: -; DNA: TGTGCCACCAGCAGAGAAAGGGCGACAGTGGAAAAACTGTTTTTT; CDR3: CATSRERATVEKLFF
length: 12; J: TRBJ2-3; V: TRBV7-9; size: -; D: -; DNA: TGTGCCAGCAGCGCAGGTGGGAATACGCAGTATTTT; CDR3: CASSAGGNTQYF
length: 14; J: TRBJ1-1; V: TRBV27; size: -; D: TRBD1; DNA: TGTGCCAGCAGTTTATATGACAGGGGGACTGAAGCTTTCTTT; CDR3: CASSLYDRGTEAFF
length: 16; J: TRBJ2-3; V: TRBV5-4; size: -; D: TRBD1; DNA: TGTGCCAGCAGCCCAAACAGGGGGCAGGGCACAGATACGCAGTATTTT; CDR3: CASSPNRGQGTDTQYF
length: 13; J: TRBJ1-2; V: TRBV19; size: -; D: -; DNA: TGTGCCAGTAGTATCATCTCCTCTTATGGCTACACCTTC; CDR3: CASSIISSYGYTF
length: 15; J: TRBJ1-2; V: TRBV11-1; size: once; D: -; DNA: TGTGCCAGCAGTCCTACGGACCGTGCTAACTATGGCTACACCTTC; CDR3: CASSPTDRANYGYTF
length: 13; J: TRBJ1-4; V: TRBV6-5; size: -; D: -; DNA: TGTGCCAGCAGCCGGTTGTCTAATGAAAAACTGTTTTTT; CDR3: CASSRLSNEKLFF
length: 15; J: TRBJ2-1; V: TRBV10-3; size: -; D: -; DNA: TGTGCCATCAGTGAGCGGGGGGCCCCGGCCAATGAGCAGTTCTTC; CDR3: CAISERGAPANEQFF
length: 15; J: TRBJ2-3; V: TRBV2; size: -; D: -; DNA: TGTGCCAGCAGTGAAGGGCACTCTAGCACAGATACGCAGTATTTT; CDR3: CASSEGHSSTDTQYF
length: 15; J: TRBJ2-5; V: TRBV5-1; size: -; D: -; DNA: TGCGCCAGCAGCTTCGGACAGGCTGGAGGGGAGACCCAGTACTTC; CDR3: CASSFGQAGGETQYF
length: 15; J: TRBJ1-2; V: TRBV7-9; size: -; D: TRBD1; DNA: TGTGCCAGCAGCTTAGAAGGACAGGGATCCTATGGCTACACCTTC; CDR3: CASSLEGQGSYGYTF
length: 15; J: TRBJ1-4; V: TRBV5-1; size: -; D: -; DNA: TGCGCCAGCAGCCAGGGCGGGGGGCTGGATGAAAAACTGTTTTTT; CDR3: CASSQGGGLDEKLFF
length: 14; J: TRBJ1-6; V: TRBV19; size: -; D: -; DNA: TGTGCCAGTAGTATCCGGCAGTATAATTCACCCCTCCACTTT; CDR3: CASSIRQYNSPLHF
length: 17; J: TRBJ2-3; V: TRBV27; size: -; D: TRBD2; DNA: TGTGCCAGCAGTGCCGGGACTAGCGGGGCCCTAATAGATACGCAGTATTTT; CDR3: CASSAGTSGALIDTQYF
length: 15; J: TRBJ2-5; V: TRBV5-1; size: once; D: -; DNA: TGCGCCAGCAGCTTGGCCAACCCGCTCCAAGAGACCCAGTACTTC; CDR3: CASSLANPLQETQYF
length: 15; J: TRBJ1-6; V: TRBV7-3; size: few; D: -; DNA: TGTGCCAGCAGCGCCGAGGCAGGGCTAGGGTCACCCCTCCACTTT; CDR3: CASSAEAGLGSPLHF
length: 15; J: TRBJ1-1; V: TRBV18; size: -; D: -; DNA: TGTGCCAGCTCAGCTGTGGGGGCGCGGGACACTGAAGCTTTCTTT; CDR3: CASSAVGARDTEAFF
length: 13; J: TRBJ1-2; V: TRBV28; size: -; D: -; DNA: TGTGCCAGCTATTCCGGGACACTGGTCGGCTACACCTTC; CDR3: CASYSGTLVGYTF
length: 12; J: TRBJ1-6; V: TRBV28; size: few; D: -; DNA: TGTGCCAGCAGTTTGCTTAGTTCACCCCTCCACTTT; CDR3: CASSLLSSPLHF
length: 11; J: TRBJ1-1; V: TRBV5-1; size: -; D: -; DNA: TGCGCCAGCAGTTCGAACACTGAAGCTTTCTTT; CDR3: CASSSNTEAFF
length: 17; J: TRBJ2-3; V: TRBV9; size: -; D: TRBD2; DNA: TGTGCCAGCAGCCACGACGAGCGGGGGATTAGCACAGATACGCAGTATTTT; CDR3: CASSHDERGISTDTQYF
length: 14; J: TRBJ1-6; V: TRBV5-1; size: -; D: -; DNA: TGCGCCAGCAGCCTTGAAGGGCAAAATTCACCCCTCCACTTT; CDR3: CASSLEGQNSPLHF
length: 15; J: TRBJ1-4; V: TRBV2; size: once; D: -; DNA: TGTGCCAGCAGTATACAGGGCGCAACTAATGAAAAACTGTTTTTT; CDR3: CASSIQGATNEKLFF
length: 16; J: TRBJ1-6; V: TRBV5-4; size: -; D: -; DNA: TGTGCCAGCAGCCCCGGCAAGGGGTCTTATAATTCACCCCTCCACTTT; CDR3: CASSPGKGSYNSPLHF
length: 14; J: TRBJ1-2; V: TRBV7-9; size: few; D: -; DNA: TGTGCCAGCAGCTTAGGGGTGGGACCTCGGGGCTACACCTTC; CDR3: CASSLGVGPRGYTF
length: 15; J: TRBJ2-3; V: TRBV29-1; size: -; D: -; DNA: TGCAGCGTTGAACCCCCGCGGGGCCACACAGATACGCAGTATTTT; CDR3: CSVEPPRGHTDTQYF
length: 13; J: TRBJ1-5; V: TRBV6-5; size: -; D: -; DNA: TGTGCCAGCAGTGTGCAGATTTATCAGCCCCAGCATTTT; CDR3: CASSVQIYQPQHF
length: 16; J: TRBJ1-4; V: TRBV19; size: -; D: TRBD1; DNA: TGTGCCAGTAGTATAGCGACGGGACAGGGGAAAGAAAAACTGTTTTTT; CDR3: CASSIATGQGKEKLFF
length: 12; J: TRBJ1-1; V: TRBV28; size: -; D: -; DNA: TGTGCCAGCAGTTTGTGGAACACTGAAGCTTTCTTT; CDR3: CASSLWNTEAFF
length: 14; J: TRBJ2-2; V: TRBV19; size: once; D: -; DNA: TGTGCCAGTAGTATAGACCGTTCAACCGGGGAGCTGTTTTTT; CDR3: CASSIDRSTGELFF
length: 14; J: TRBJ2-3; V: TRBV15; size: -; D: -; DNA: TGTGCCTTCGGAATGAGGGATGTTACAGATACGCAGTATTTT; CDR3: CAFGMRDVTDTQYF
length: 13; J: TRBJ2-1; V: TRBV6-1; size: -; D: TRBD1; DNA: TGTGCCAGCAGTTCGGCTTTTCCGGGACAGCCGTTCTTC; CDR3: CASSSAFPGQPFF
length: 14; J: TRBJ2-1; V: TRBV7-2; size: -; D: -; DNA: TGTGCCAGCAGCTTCGGGAGCTCCTACAATGAGCAGTTCTTC; CDR3: CASSFGSSYNEQFF